What follows are 11 T cell receptor beta chains derived from one specimen sequenced in a study of cytomegalovirus exposure and HLA in healthy donors. Primers for the PCR totalled 60 Vbeta and 13 Jbeta. Assay used: immunoSEQ multiplex PCR; TCRdb lists only in-frame clones, some missing. The sample has 150,000 or so clones, 65% to 75% seen once. Sequencing was performed on PBMCs. The receptors stem from a man between 18 and 29 years old in good health and CMV-seronegative.

This chain joins TRBV7-2 and TRBJ2-4; the D gene is possibly TRBD1 (5 bases). V was shortened by 5 bases and J by 1 base, with 15 bases between the two germline ends. Germline CDR1 and CDR2: SGHTA and FQGNSA. The CDR3 is 16 amino acids. The CDR3 DNA follows: TGTGCCAGCAGCGGCGGCCAGGGTCTCGCCAAAAACATTCAGTACTTC. Its protein product is CASSGGQGLAKNIQYF.

This clone showed up just once. The genes are TRBV5-1 and TRBJ2-5; no firm D call. Trimming removed 0 bases from V and 2 bases from J, with 14 bases in between. Germline CDR1 reads SGHRS; CDR2 reads YFSETQ. This CDR3 spans 16 amino acids. The CDR3 here is CASSLGPSILQETQYF. DNA of the CDR3: TGCGCCAGCAGCTTGGGGCCCTCAATCCTTCAAGAGACCCAGTACTTC.

The chain uses TRBV11-2 and TRBJ2-4, with a weak D call TRBD1 (5 bases). The germline gives CDR1 SGHAT, CDR2 FQNNGV. The CDR3 is made up of 13 amino acids. V was cut by 5 bases and J by 9 bases, with 14 bases left in between. CDR3: CASSPQAQGIQYF. CDR3 coding DNA: TGTGCCAGCAGCCCCCAAGCGCAGGGCATTCAGTACTTC.

This chain links TRBV7-2 with TRBJ2-2; 11 nucleotides agree with TRBD2. Germline CDR1 and CDR2: SGHTA and FQGNSA. The CDR3 spans 16 residues. V shed 2 bases and J 7 bases; nucleotides not matched to a gene: 6. For the CDR3, the DNA is TGTGCCAGCAGCTTATTTAGCGGGGGGGCTGTCGGGGAGCTGTTTTTT. Protein sequence: CASSLFSGGAVGELFF.

In this sample, this clone turned up a few times. The V gene is TRBV15, the J gene TRBJ2-5, with a tentative D call TRBD1 (6 bases). CDR3 length equals 12 residues. Trimming stripped 7 bases from V and 4 bases from J, with 10 bases between. From germline, CDR1 is LNHNV and CDR2 YYDKDF (reference sequence). As DNA, the CDR3 is TGTGCCACCAAGGGGGACACAGAGACCCAGTACTTC. Translation: CATKGDTETQYF.

The genes are TRBV7-8 and TRBJ2-5; 7 positions agree with TRBD1. The V gene end was trimmed by 3 bases and the J gene end by 3 bases; junction bases not matched to a gene: 4. The CDR3 runs to 14 residues. Germline-derived CDR1 and CDR2 are SGHVS and FQNEAQ. The CDR3 DNA is TGTGCCAGCAGCTTGGGGACAGTTAAAGAGACCCAGTACTTC. Amino acids: CASSLGTVKETQYF.

The chain uses TRBV18 and TRBJ1-5; TRBD1 matches at 7 bases. This CDR3 is 14 amino acids long. Germline CDR1 is KGHSH and CDR2 is LQKENI. Trimming at V came to 5 bases and at J to 5 bases, leaving 6 bases not matched to a gene. The CDR3 loop is CASSGGTGDQPQHF. The DNA for the CDR3 is TGTGCCAGCTCAGGGGGAACAGGGGATCAGCCCCAGCATTTT.

This clone was observed a handful of times. The rearrangement uses TRBV7-6 and TRBJ1-1; possible D gene TRBD1, 6 bases. Germline lookup yields CDR1 SGHVS and CDR2 FNYEAQ. Trimming took 5 bases from V and 0 from J, leaving 13 bases between them. This CDR3 comprises 15 residues. The CDR3 sequence is CASSPLGHLNTEAFF. DNA of the CDR3: TGTGCCAGCAGCCCTCTGGGACACTTGAACACTGAAGCTTTCTTT.

The rearrangement links TRBV9 to TRBJ2-7; possible D gene TRBD2, 5 bases. CDR1 and CDR2 (germline): SGDLS, YYNGEE. The CDR3 is 13 amino acids. V was cut by 2 bases and J by 0 bases, with 6 bases left in between. CDR3 amino acids: CASSVGSSYEQYF. CDR3 DNA: TGTGCCAGCAGCGTGGGGAGCTCCTACGAGCAGTACTTC.

CDR3 DNA: TGTGCCAGCTCACCAATGACTAGCGGGGACTTGATTACGCAGTATTTT. It yields the protein CASSPMTSGDLITQYF. The genes are TRBV18 and TRBJ2-3, with TRBD2 identical over 11 bases. The CDR3 is made up of 16 amino acids. Unmatched junction bases numbered 9, after V lost 2 bases and J lost 8 bases. The germline V gene encodes CDR1 KGHSH and CDR2 LQKENI. Using reference TRBV18 and TRBJ2-3 for the parts outside the CDR3, the full variable domain is NAGVMQNPRHLVRRRGQEARLRCSPMKGHSHVYWYRQLPEEGLKFMVYLQKENIIDESGMPKERFSAEFPKEGPSILRIQQVVRGDSAAYFCASSPMTSGDLITQYFGPGTRLTVL.

This clone has just one count. This chain connects TRBV28 to TRBJ2-3, with TRBD1 matching 9 bases. Trimming cost V 5 bases and J 4 bases; bases outside gene matches: 10. The germline gives CDR1 MDHEN, CDR2 SYDVKM. This CDR3 has 16 amino acids. The CDR3 region is CASSPPDRGLADTQYF. The CDR3, as DNA: TGTGCCAGCAGTCCCCCGGACAGGGGATTGGCAGATACGCAGTATTTT.